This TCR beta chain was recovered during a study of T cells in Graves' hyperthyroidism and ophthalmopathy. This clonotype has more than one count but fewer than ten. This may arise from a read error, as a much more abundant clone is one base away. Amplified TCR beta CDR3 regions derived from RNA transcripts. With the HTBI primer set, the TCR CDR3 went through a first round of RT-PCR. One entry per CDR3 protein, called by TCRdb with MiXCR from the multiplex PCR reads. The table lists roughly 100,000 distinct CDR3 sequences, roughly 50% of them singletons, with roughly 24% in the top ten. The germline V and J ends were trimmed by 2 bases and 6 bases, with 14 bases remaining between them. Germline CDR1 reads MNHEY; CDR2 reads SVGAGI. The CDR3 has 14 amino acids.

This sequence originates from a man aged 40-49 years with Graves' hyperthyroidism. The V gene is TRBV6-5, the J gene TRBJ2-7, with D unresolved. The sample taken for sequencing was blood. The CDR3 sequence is CASSYPSCPGEQYF. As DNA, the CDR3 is TGTGCCAGCAGTTACCCGTCTTGCCCCGGCGAGCAGTACTTC.